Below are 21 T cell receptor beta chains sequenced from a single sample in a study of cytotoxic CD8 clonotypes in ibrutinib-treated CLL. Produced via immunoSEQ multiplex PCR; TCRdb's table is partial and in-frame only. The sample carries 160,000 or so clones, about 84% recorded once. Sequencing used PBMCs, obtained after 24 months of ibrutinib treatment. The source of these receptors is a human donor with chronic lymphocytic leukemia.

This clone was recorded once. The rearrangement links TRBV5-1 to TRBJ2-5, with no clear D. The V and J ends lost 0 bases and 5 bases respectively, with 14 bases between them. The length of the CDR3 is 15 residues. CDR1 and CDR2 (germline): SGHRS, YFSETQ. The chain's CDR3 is CASSLVEAPSETQYF. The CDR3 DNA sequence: TGCGCCAGCAGCTTGGTAGAGGCTCCCTCGGAGACCCAGTACTTC.

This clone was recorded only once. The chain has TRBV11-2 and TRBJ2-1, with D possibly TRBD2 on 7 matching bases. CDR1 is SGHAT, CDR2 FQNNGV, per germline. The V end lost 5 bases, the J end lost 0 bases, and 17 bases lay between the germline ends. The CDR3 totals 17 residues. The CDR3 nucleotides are TGTGCCAGCAGCCCCCAAAGGGGGGGCCTCTCCTACAATGAGCAGTTCTTC. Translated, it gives CASSPQRGGLSYNEQFF.

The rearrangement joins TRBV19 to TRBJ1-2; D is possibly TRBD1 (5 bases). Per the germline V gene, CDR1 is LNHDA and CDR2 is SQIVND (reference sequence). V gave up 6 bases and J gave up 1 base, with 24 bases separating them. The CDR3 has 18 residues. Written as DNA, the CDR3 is TGTGCCAGTAGACGGGACGGATCTATTCAACCGATTAACTATGGCTACACCTTC. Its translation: CASRRDGSIQPINYGYTF.

CDR3 loop: CASSLRISGTGRYEQYF. The CDR3 DNA reads as TGTGCCAGCAGTTTACGGATATCCGGGACAGGGCGATACGAGCAGTACTTC. The chain recombines TRBV27 with TRBJ2-7; 9 positions agree with TRBD1. CDR1 and CDR2 (germline): MNHEY, SMNVEV (reference sequence). The ends lost 2 bases at V and 4 bases at J; junction bases unmatched: 12. CDR3 length: 17 residues.

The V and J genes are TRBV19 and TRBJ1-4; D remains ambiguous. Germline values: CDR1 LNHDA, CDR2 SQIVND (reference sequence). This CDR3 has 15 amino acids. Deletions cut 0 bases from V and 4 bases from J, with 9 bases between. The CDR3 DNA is TGTGCCAGTAGTATAGATCACACCGTTAATGAAAAACTGTTTTTT. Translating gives CASSIDHTVNEKLFF. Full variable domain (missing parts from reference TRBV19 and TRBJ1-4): DGGITQSPKYLFRKEGQNVTLSCEQNLNHDAMYWYRQDPGQGLRLIYYSQIVNDFQKGDIAEGYSVSREKKESFPLTVTSAQKNPTAFYLCASSIDHTVNEKLFFGSGTQLSVL.

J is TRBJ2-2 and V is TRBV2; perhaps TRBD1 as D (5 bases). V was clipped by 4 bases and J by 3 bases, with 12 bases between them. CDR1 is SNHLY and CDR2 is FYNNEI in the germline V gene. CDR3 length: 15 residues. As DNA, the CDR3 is TGTGCCAGCAGTGCCCCAGGGTTGGACACCGGGGAGCTGTTTTTT. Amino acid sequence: CASSAPGLDTGELFF.

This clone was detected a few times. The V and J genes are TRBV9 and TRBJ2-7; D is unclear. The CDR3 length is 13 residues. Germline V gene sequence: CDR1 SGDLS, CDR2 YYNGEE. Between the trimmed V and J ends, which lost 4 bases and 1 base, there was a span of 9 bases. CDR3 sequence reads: CASSLQPSYEQYF. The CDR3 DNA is TGTGCCAGCAGCTTACAGCCTTCCTACGAGCAGTACTTC.

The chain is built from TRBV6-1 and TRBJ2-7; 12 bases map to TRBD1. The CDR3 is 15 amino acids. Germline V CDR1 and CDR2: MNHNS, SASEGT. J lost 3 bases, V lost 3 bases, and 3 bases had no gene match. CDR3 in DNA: TGTGCCAGCAGTGAGGGACAGGGGGCTTTCTACGAGCAGTACTTC. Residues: CASSEGQGAFYEQYF.

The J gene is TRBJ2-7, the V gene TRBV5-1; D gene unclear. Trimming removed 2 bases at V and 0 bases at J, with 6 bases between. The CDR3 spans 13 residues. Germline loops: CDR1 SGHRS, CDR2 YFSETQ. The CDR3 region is CASSLFSSYEQYF. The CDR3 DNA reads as TGCGCCAGCAGCTTATTCAGCTCCTACGAGCAGTACTTC.

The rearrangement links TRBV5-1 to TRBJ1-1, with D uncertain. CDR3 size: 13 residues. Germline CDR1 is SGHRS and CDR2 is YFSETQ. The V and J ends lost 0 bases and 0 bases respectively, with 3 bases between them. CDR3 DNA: TGCGCCAGCAGCTTGGTGGTGAACACTGAAGCTTTCTTT. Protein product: CASSLVVNTEAFF. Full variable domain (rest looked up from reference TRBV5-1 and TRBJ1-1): KAGVTQTPRYLIKTRGQQVTLSCSPISGHRSVSWYQQTPGQGLQFLFEYFSETQRNKGNFPGRFSGRQFSNSRSEMNVSTLELGDSALYLCASSLVVNTEAFFGQGTRLTVV.

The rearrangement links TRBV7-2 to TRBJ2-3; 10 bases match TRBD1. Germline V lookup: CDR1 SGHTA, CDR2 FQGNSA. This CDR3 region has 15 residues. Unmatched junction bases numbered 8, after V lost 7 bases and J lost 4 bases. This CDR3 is CASTRDRGFSDTQYF. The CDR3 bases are TGTGCCAGCACCCGGGACAGGGGCTTTTCAGATACGCAGTATTTT.

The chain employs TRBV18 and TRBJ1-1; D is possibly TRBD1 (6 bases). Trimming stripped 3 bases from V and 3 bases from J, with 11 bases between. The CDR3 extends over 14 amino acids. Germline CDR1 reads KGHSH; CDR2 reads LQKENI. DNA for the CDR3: TGTGCCAGCTCACCGGCGGGACACGACACTGAAGCTTTCTTT. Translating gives CASSPAGHDTEAFF. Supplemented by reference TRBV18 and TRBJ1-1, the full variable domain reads NAGVMQNPRHLVRRRGQEARLRCSPMKGHSHVYWYRQLPEEGLKFMVYLQKENIIDESGMPKERFSAEFPKEGPSILRIQQVVRGDSAAYFCASSPAGHDTEAFFGQGTRLTVV.

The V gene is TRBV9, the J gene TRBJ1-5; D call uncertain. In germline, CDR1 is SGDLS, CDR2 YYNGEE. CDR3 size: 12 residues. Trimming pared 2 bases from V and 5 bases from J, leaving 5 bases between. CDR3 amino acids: CASSVKDQPQHF. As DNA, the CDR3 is TGTGCCAGCAGCGTTAAGGATCAGCCCCAGCATTTT.

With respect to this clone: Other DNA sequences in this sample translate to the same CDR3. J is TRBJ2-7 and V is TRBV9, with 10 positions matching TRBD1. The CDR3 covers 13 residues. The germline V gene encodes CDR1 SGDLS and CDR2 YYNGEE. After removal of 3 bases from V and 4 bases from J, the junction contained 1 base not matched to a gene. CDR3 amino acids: CASSGQGAYEQYF. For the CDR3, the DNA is TGTGCCAGCAGCGGACAGGGGGCATACGAGCAGTACTTC.

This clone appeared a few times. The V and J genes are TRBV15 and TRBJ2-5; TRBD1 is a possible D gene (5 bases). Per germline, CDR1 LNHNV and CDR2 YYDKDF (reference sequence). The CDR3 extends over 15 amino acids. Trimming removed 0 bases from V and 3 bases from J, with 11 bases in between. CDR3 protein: CATSREPTGKETQYF. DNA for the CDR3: TGTGCCACCAGCAGAGAGCCCACAGGAAAAGAGACCCAGTACTTC.

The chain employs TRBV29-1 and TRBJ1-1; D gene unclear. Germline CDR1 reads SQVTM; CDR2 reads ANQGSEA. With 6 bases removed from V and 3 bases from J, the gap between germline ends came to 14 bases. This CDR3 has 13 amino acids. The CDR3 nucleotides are TGCAGCGTAGTCCGGCCGCACCACACTGAAGCTTTCTTT. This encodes CSVVRPHHTEAFF.

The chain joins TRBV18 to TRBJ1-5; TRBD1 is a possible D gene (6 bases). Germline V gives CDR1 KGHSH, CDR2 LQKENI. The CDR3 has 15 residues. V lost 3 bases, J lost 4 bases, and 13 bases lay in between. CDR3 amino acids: CASSPLGQKNQPQHF. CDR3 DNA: TGTGCCAGCTCACCCCTTGGACAGAAAAATCAGCCCCAGCATTTT.

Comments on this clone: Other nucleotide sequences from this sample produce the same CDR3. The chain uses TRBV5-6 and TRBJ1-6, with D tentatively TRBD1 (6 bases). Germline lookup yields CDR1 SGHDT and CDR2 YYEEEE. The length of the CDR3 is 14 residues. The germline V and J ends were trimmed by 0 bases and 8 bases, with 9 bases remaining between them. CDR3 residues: CASSLERGDSPLHF. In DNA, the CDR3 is TGTGCCAGCAGCTTGGAGAGGGGGGATTCACCCCTCCACTTT.

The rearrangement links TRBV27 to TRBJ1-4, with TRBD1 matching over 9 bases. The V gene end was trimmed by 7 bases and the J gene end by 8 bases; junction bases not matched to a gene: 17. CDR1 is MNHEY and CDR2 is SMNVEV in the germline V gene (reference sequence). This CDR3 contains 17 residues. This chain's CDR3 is CASTPRGRDRDNEKLFF. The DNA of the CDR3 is TGTGCCAGCACTCCCCGGGGTCGGGACAGGGATAACGAAAAACTGTTTTTT. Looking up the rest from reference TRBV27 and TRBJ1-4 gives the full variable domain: EAQVTQNPRYLITVTGKKLTVTCSQNMNHEYMSWYRQDPGLGLRQIYYSMNVEVTDKGDVPEGYKVSRKEKRNFPLILESPSPNQTSLYFCASTPRGRDRDNEKLFFGSGTQLSVL.

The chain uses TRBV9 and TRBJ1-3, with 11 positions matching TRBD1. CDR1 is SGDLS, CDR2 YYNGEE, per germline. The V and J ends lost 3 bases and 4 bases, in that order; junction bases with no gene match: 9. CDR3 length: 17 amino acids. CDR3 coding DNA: TGTGCCAGCAGCGCGCCGCGGGGACAGGGGGTAGGAAACACCATATATTTT. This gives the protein CASSAPRGQGVGNTIYF.

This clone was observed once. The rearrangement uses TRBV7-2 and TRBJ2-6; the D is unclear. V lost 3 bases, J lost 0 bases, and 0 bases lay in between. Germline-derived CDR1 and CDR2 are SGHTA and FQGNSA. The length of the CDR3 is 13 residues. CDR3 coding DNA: TGTGCCAGCAGCTTCTCTGGGGCCAACGTCCTGACTTTC. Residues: CASSFSGANVLTF.